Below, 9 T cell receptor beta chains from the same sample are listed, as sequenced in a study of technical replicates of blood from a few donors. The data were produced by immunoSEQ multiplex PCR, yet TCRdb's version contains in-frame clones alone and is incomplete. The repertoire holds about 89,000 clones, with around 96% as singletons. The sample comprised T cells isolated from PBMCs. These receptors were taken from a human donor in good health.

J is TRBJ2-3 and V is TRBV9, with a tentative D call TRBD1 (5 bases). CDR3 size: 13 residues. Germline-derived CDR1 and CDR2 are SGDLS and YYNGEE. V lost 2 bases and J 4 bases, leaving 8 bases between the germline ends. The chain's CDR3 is CASSVGAADTQYF. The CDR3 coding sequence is TGTGCCAGCAGCGTTGGGGCCGCAGATACGCAGTATTTT.

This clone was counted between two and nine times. The CDR3 nucleotides read TGTGCTAGTGGTCCCGGACAGGGGGGAGATACGCAGTATTTT. The encoded protein is CASGPGQGGDTQYF. The chain combines TRBV12-5 with TRBJ2-3; 10 bases align to TRBD1. With V trimmed by 5 bases and J by 5 bases, 4 bases remained unmatched. The CDR3 has 14 residues. Germline V CDR1 and CDR2: LGHNT, FRNRAP.

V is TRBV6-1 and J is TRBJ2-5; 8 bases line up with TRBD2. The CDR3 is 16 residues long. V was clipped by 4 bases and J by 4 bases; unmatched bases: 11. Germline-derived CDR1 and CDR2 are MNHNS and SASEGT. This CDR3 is CASSALSGANGETQYF. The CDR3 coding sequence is TGTGCCAGCAGTGCCCTTAGCGGGGCAAACGGAGAGACCCAGTACTTC.

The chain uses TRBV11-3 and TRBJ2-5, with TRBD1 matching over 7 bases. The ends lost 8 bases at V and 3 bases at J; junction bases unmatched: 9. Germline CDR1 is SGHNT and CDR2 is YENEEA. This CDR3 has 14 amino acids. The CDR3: CASGMGQSKETQYF. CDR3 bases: TGTGCCAGCGGAATGGGACAGAGCAAAGAGACCCAGTACTTC.

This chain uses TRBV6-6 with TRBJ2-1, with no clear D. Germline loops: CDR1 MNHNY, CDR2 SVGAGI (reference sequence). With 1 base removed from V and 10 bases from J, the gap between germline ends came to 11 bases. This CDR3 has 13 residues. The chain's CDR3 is CASSYLYAKEQFF. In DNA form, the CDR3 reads TGTGCCAGCAGTTACTTGTACGCGAAGGAGCAGTTCTTC.

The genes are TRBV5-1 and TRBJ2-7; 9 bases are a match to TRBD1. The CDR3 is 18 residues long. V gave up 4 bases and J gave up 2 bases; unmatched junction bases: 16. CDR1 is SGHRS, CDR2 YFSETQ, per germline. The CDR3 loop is CASSAGQGVTAFPYEQYF. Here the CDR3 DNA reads TGCGCCAGCAGCGCGGGACAGGGTGTCACAGCCTTTCCCTACGAGCAGTACTTC.

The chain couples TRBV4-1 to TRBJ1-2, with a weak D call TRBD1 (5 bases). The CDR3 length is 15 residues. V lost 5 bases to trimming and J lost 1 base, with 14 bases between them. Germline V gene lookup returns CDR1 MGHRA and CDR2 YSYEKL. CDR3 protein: CASSKGTGVNYGYTF. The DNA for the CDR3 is TGCGCCAGCAGCAAAGGCACAGGAGTTAACTATGGCTACACCTTC.

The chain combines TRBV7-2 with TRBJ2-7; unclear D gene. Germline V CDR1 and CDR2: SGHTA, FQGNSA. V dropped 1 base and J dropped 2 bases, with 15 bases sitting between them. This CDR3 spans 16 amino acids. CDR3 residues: CASSLGQEEGAYEQYF. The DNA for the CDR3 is TGTGCCAGCAGCTTAGGGCAAGAAGAAGGAGCCTACGAGCAGTACTTC. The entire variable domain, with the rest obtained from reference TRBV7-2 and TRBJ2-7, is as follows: GAGVSQSPSNKVTEKGKDVELRCDPISGHTALYWYRQSLGQGLEFLIYFQGNSAPDKSGLPSDRFSAERTGGSVSTLTIQRTQQEDSAVYLCASSLGQEEGAYEQYFGPGTRLTVT.

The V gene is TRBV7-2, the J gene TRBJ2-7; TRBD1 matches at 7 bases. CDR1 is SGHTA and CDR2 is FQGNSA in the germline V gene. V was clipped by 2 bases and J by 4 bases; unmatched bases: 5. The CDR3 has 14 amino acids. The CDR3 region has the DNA TGTGCCAGCAGCTTAAAACAGGGGCCTTACGAGCAGTACTTC. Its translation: CASSLKQGPYEQYF.